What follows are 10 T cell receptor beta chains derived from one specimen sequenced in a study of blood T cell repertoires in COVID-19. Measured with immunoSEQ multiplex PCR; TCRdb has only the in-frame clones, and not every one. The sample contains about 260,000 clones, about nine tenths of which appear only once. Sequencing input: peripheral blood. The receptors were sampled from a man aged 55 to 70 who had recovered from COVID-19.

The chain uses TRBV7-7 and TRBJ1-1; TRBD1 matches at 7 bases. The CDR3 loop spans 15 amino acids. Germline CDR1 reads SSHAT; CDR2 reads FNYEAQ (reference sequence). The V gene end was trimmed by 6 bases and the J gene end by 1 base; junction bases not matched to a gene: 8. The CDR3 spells CASSPLDRENTEAFF. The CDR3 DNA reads TGTGCCAGCAGTCCCCTTGACAGGGAGAACACTGAAGCTTTCTTT.

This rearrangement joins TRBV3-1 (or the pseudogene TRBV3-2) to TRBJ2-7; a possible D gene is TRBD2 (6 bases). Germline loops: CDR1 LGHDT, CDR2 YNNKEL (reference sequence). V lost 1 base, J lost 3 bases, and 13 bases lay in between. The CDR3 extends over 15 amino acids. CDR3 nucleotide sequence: TGTGCCAGCAGCCAAGCTTTGGAGGGTTTCTACGAGCAGTACTTC. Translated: CASSQALEGFYEQYF.

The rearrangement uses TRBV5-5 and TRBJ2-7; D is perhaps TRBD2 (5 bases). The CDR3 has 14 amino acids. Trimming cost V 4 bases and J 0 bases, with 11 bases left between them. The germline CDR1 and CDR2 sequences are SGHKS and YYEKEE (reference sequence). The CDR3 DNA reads TGTGCCAGCAGCCCGGACGGGGTCTCCTACGAGCAGTACTTC. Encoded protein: CASSPDGVSYEQYF.

CDR3 in DNA: TGTGCCAGCAGTTTCCGGACAGGGGAAGGCTACACCTTC. Translated: CASSFRTGEGYTF. The chain is built from TRBV27 and TRBJ1-2, with 9 bases fitting TRBD1. The germline gives CDR1 MNHEY, CDR2 SMNVEV (reference sequence). Trimming removed 3 bases from V and 8 bases from J; junction bases left unmatched: 4. The CDR3 extends over 13 amino acids.

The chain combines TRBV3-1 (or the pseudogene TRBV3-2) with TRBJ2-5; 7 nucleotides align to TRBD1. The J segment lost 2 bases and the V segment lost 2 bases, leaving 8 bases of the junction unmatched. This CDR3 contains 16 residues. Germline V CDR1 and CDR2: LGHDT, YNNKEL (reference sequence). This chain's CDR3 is CASSQKPGQRQETQYF. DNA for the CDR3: TGTGCCAGCAGCCAAAAACCGGGACAGAGACAAGAGACCCAGTACTTC.

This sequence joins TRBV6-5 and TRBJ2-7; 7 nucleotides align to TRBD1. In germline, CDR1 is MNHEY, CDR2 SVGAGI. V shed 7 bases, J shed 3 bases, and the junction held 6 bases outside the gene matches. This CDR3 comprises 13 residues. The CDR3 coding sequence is TGTGCCAGCACAACAGGGGTCTTCTACGAGCAGTACTTC. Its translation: CASTTGVFYEQYF.

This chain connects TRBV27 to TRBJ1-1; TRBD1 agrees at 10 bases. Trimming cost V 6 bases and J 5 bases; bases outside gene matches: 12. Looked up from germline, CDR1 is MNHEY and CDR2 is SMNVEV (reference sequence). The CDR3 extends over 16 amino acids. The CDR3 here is CASRPDRGLPNTEAFF. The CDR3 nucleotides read TGTGCCAGCAGACCCGACAGGGGGCTGCCTAATACTGAAGCTTTCTTT.

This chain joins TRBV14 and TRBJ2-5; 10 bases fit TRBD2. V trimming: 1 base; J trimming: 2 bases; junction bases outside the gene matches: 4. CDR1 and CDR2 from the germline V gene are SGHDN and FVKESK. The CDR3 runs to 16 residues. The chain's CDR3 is CASSQVLAGYQETQYF. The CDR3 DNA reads TGTGCCAGCAGCCAAGTACTAGCGGGGTATCAAGAGACCCAGTACTTC.

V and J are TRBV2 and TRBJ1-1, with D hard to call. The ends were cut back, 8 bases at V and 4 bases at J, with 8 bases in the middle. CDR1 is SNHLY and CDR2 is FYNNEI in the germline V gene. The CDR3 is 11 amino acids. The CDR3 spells CASSFSTEAFF. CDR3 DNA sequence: TGTGCCAGCTCTTTTTCCACTGAAGCTTTCTTT.

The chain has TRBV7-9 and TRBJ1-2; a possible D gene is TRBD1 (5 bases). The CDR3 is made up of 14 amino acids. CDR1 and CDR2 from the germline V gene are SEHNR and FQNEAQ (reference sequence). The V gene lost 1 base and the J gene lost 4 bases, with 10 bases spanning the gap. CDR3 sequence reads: CASSLGQGLYGYTF. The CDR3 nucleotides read TGTGCCAGCAGCTTAGGGCAGGGACTCTATGGCTACACCTTC. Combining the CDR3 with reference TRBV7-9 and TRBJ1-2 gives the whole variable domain DTGVSQNPRHKITKRGQNVTFRCDPISEHNRLYWYRQTLGQGPEFLTYFQNEAQLEKSRLLSDRFSAERPKGSFSTLEIQRTEQGDSAMYLCASSLGQGLYGYTFGSGTRLTVV.